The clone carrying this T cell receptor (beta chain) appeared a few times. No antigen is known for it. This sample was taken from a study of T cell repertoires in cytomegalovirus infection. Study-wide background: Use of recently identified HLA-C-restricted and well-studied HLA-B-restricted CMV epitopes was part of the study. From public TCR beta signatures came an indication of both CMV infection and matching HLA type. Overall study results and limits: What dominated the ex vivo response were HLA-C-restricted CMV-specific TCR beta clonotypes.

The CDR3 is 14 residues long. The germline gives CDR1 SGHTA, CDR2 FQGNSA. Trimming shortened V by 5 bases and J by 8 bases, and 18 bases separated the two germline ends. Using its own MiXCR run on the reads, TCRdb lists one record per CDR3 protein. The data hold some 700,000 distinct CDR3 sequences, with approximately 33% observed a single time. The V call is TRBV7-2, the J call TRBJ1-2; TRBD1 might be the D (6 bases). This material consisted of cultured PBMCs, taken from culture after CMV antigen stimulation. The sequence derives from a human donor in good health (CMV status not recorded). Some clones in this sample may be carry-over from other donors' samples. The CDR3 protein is CASSPRGGGGGYTF. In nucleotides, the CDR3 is TGTGCCAGCAGCCCAAGGGGAGGGGGAGGGGGCTACACCTTC.